The 4 T cell receptor beta chains below all came from one sample that was sequenced in a study of blood T cell repertoires in COVID-19. The assay was immunoSEQ multiplex PCR, and TCRdb's table has in-frame clones only and misses some. The data contain approximately 150,000 clones, approximately 89% of them seen just once; the ten biggest clones take up around 1.6%. The sequencing sample was made of peripheral blood. These receptors were collected from a human donor in a cohort sampled during active COVID-19.

The chain uses TRBV14 and TRBJ1-1; the D is unclear. The CDR3 contains 16 residues. V was shortened by 1 base and J by 1 base, with 13 bases between the two germline ends. The germline V gene has CDR1 SGHDN and CDR2 FVKESK. CDR3 loop: CASSQVPHSQNTEAFF. The CDR3 bases are TGTGCCAGCAGCCAAGTTCCCCACAGCCAGAACACTGAAGCTTTCTTT.

V and J are TRBV7-2 and TRBJ1-2, with D tentatively TRBD1 (5 bases). The CDR3 contains 15 residues. The germline V and J ends were trimmed by 1 base and 2 bases, with 11 bases remaining between them. Germline CDR1 and CDR2: SGHTA and FQGNSA. In DNA form, the CDR3 reads TGTGCCAGCAGCTTAGAGTGGGACTCAAACTATGGCTACACCTTC. It translates to CASSLEWDSNYGYTF.

V usage is TRBV20-1 and J usage is TRBJ1-2; D ambiguous. Germline assignment: CDR1 DFQATT and CDR2 SNEGSKA (reference sequence). V was shortened by 6 bases and J by 10 bases, with 9 bases between the two germline ends. This CDR3 has 9 residues. The CDR3 reads CSASDFYTF. The DNA for the CDR3 is TGCAGTGCATCAGACTTCTACACCTTC.

CDR3 amino acids: CASSSTAGKFNEQFF. The DNA of the CDR3 is TGTGCCAGCAGCTCGACAGCGGGGAAGTTCAATGAGCAGTTCTTC. The chain is built from TRBV7-2 and TRBJ2-1; 7 bases line up with TRBD2. The trim removed 4 bases at V and 6 bases at J, leaving 9 bases unmatched. Germline assignment: CDR1 SGHTA and CDR2 FQGNSA. The CDR3 extends over 15 amino acids.